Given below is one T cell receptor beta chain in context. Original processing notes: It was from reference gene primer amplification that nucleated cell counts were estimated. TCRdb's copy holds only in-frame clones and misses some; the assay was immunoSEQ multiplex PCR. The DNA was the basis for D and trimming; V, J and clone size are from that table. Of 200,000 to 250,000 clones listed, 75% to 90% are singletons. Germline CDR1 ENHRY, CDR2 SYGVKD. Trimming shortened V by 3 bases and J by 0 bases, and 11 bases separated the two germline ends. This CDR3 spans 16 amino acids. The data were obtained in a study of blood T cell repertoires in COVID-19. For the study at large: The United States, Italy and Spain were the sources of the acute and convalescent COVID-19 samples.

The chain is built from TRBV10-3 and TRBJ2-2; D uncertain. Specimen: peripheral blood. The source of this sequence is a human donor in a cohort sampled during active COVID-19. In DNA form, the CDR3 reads TGTGCCATCAGTGAAAGTGGCCTAGCGAACACCGGGGAGCTGTTTTTT. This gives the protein CAISESGLANTGELFF.